Detailed here is one T cell receptor beta chain. The data were taken from a study of blood T cell repertoires in COVID-19. Participants spanned ages about 18 to 95 years and resided in about 25 US areas. Cohorts were assigned according to the clinical history that participants reported. The study recruited exposed participants who had met a COVID-19 case within 2 weeks before entry. Per germline, CDR1 LNHDA and CDR2 SQIVND (reference sequence). The CDR3 loop spans 14 amino acids. V lost 6 bases and J 0 bases, leaving 9 bases between the germline ends. As handled by the study authors: Reference gene primer amplification gave nucleated cell count estimates. Sequencing was performed with immunoSEQ multiplex PCR; in TCRdb, only in-frame clones are kept and a portion is missing. That table supplies the V and J calls and clone size; D and trimming were determined from the DNA. The sample contains a few hundred thousand clones, roughly nine tenths of which appear only once.

Sequencing was carried out using PBMCs or T cells enriched from blood (not recorded which). The TCR sequence derives from a woman aged 45-65 years who had been exposed to COVID-19. The rearrangement links TRBV19 to TRBJ1-5; tentatively, D is TRBD1 (5 bases). The DNA for the CDR3 is TGTGCCAGTAGGACAGAGTATAGCAATCAGCCCCAGCATTTT. It encodes CASRTEYSNQPQHF.